The rows below give T cell receptor beta chains drawn from one sample of a study of T cell responses to AZD1222 COVID-19 vaccine. Sequencing used immunoSEQ multiplex PCR; TCRdb keeps in-frame clones, though not all of them. The sample has about 160,000 clones; around 94% are singletons. The sample was peripheral blood, taken on day 0 of AZD1222 vaccination. These receptors were taken from an adult in good health. Both conserved end residues are part of each CDR3. Each record gives: D gene, clone size, CDR3 length, J gene, V gene, CDR3 DNA, CDR3 protein. D genes are given only for firm matches. Not every row has a clone size; where given, it reads once, few, many or a size class.

D gene: -; clone size: -; CDR3 length: 15; J gene: TRBJ1-2; V gene: TRBV18; CDR3 DNA: TGTGCCAGCTCACCTAACGGGGAGAGCGTCTATGGCTACACCTTC; CDR3 protein: CASSPNGESVYGYTF
D gene: -; clone size: -; CDR3 length: 13; J gene: TRBJ1-2; V gene: TRBV25-1; CDR3 DNA: TGTGCCAGCAGTGAGAAGCAAGCACGGGGCTACACCTTC; CDR3 protein: CASSEKQARGYTF
D gene: -; clone size: -; CDR3 length: 16; J gene: TRBJ1-3; V gene: TRBV7-9; CDR3 DNA: TGTGCCAGCAGCTTGGACACTGTGTTCTCTGGAAACACCATATATTTT; CDR3 protein: CASSLDTVFSGNTIYF
D gene: -; clone size: -; CDR3 length: 15; J gene: TRBJ1-5; V gene: TRBV6-2/TRBV6-3; CDR3 DNA: TGTGCCAGCAGTTATGAGGGGGGCGCGGGTCAGCCCCAGCATTTT; CDR3 protein: CASSYEGGAGQPQHF
D gene: TRBD1; clone size: few; CDR3 length: 18; J gene: TRBJ1-5; V gene: TRBV3-1/TRBV3-2; CDR3 DNA: TGTGCCAGCAGCCAAGGGTTGGACAGGGGGCGGGGCAATCAGCCCCAGCATTTT; CDR3 protein: CASSQGLDRGRGNQPQHF
D gene: -; clone size: -; CDR3 length: 15; J gene: TRBJ1-5; V gene: TRBV5-8; CDR3 DNA: TGTGCCAGCAGCTCAGCGCCGTGGAGCAATCAGCCCCAGCATTTT; CDR3 protein: CASSSAPWSNQPQHF
D gene: -; clone size: -; CDR3 length: 13; J gene: TRBJ1-5; V gene: TRBV12-3/TRBV12-4; CDR3 DNA: TGTGCCAGCGAGGTAGGGGGCAATCAGCCCCAGCATTTT; CDR3 protein: CASEVGGNQPQHF
D gene: -; clone size: -; CDR3 length: 15; J gene: TRBJ2-1; V gene: TRBV6-2/TRBV6-3; CDR3 DNA: TGTGCCAGCAGTATCCTAGATGGGGACTACAATGAGCAGTTCTTC; CDR3 protein: CASSILDGDYNEQFF
D gene: -; clone size: -; CDR3 length: 13; J gene: TRBJ1-1; V gene: TRBV27; CDR3 DNA: TGTGCCAGCAGTCCTCAAGGGTACACTGAAGCTTTCTTT; CDR3 protein: CASSPQGYTEAFF
D gene: -; clone size: -; CDR3 length: 15; J gene: TRBJ1-4; V gene: TRBV25-1; CDR3 DNA: TGTGCCAGCTCCCATGGGGGGGGAATGAATGAAAAACTGTTTTTT; CDR3 protein: CASSHGGGMNEKLFF
D gene: -; clone size: -; CDR3 length: 18; J gene: TRBJ1-6; V gene: TRBV5-1; CDR3 DNA: TGCGCCAGCAGCCTGTTTTTGGCAGCGAGCTCCTATAATTCACCCCTCCACTTT; CDR3 protein: CASSLFLAASSYNSPLHF
D gene: -; clone size: -; CDR3 length: 14; J gene: TRBJ2-4; V gene: TRBV6-5; CDR3 DNA: TGTGCCAGCAGTCAACCGGGCCCTATAAACATTCAGTACTTC; CDR3 protein: CASSQPGPINIQYF
D gene: -; clone size: -; CDR3 length: 15; J gene: TRBJ1-3; V gene: TRBV6-2/TRBV6-3; CDR3 DNA: TGTGCCAGCAGTCTCAGGGCGTTCTCTGGAAACACCATATATTTT; CDR3 protein: CASSLRAFSGNTIYF
D gene: -; clone size: -; CDR3 length: 14; J gene: TRBJ1-1; V gene: TRBV19; CDR3 DNA: TGTGCCAGTAACTGGGGCATTCAACGGACTGAAGCTTTCTTT; CDR3 protein: CASNWGIQRTEAFF
D gene: -; clone size: -; CDR3 length: 14; J gene: TRBJ1-4; V gene: TRBV7-2; CDR3 DNA: TGTGCCAGCAGCCCAAGGTCTATGAGTGAAAAACTGTTTTTT; CDR3 protein: CASSPRSMSEKLFF
D gene: TRBD1; clone size: -; CDR3 length: 15; J gene: TRBJ1-4; V gene: TRBV7-9; CDR3 DNA: TGTGCCAGCAGCCTAACCGGGACAGTAAATGAAAAACTGTTTTTT; CDR3 protein: CASSLTGTVNEKLFF
D gene: TRBD1; clone size: -; CDR3 length: 17; J gene: TRBJ1-6; V gene: TRBV5-1; CDR3 DNA: TGCGCCAGCAGCAATCGACAGGGTAGCTCCTATAATTCACCCCTCCACTTT; CDR3 protein: CASSNRQGSSYNSPLHF
D gene: -; clone size: -; CDR3 length: 16; J gene: TRBJ2-5; V gene: TRBV12-5; CDR3 DNA: TGTGCTAGTGGTTTAGGGAGCCCGGGGGAACAAGAGACCCAGTACTTC; CDR3 protein: CASGLGSPGEQETQYF
D gene: -; clone size: -; CDR3 length: 14; J gene: TRBJ1-5; V gene: TRBV7-6; CDR3 DNA: TGTGCCAGCAGCCTTCGACAGCCGTATCAGCCCCAGCATTTT; CDR3 protein: CASSLRQPYQPQHF
D gene: -; clone size: -; CDR3 length: 16; J gene: TRBJ1-2; V gene: TRBV18; CDR3 DNA: TGTGCCAGCTCACCAGGGTACTTCAGGGACTACTATGGCTACACCTTC; CDR3 protein: CASSPGYFRDYYGYTF
D gene: -; clone size: once; CDR3 length: 13; J gene: TRBJ2-3; V gene: TRBV9; CDR3 DNA: TGTGCCAGCAGCGTCGGACCCCCAGATACGCAGTATTTT; CDR3 protein: CASSVGPPDTQYF
D gene: -; clone size: -; CDR3 length: 12; J gene: TRBJ1-2; V gene: TRBV3-1/TRBV3-2; CDR3 DNA: TGTGCCAGCAGCCAAGGCAGATCTGGCTACACCTTC; CDR3 protein: CASSQGRSGYTF
D gene: -; clone size: -; CDR3 length: 15; J gene: TRBJ1-5; V gene: TRBV18; CDR3 DNA: TGTGCCAGCTCAGACTGGACAGCGGGGGATCAGCCCCAGCATTTT; CDR3 protein: CASSDWTAGDQPQHF
D gene: TRBD1; clone size: -; CDR3 length: 15; J gene: TRBJ1-2; V gene: TRBV5-1; CDR3 DNA: TGCGCCAGCAGCTTGGGCGGGACAGGACCCTATGGCTACACCTTC; CDR3 protein: CASSLGGTGPYGYTF
D gene: -; clone size: -; CDR3 length: 16; J gene: TRBJ2-5; V gene: TRBV5-5; CDR3 DNA: TGTGCCAGCAGCCTGACACCAACTGGCATCGTGGAGACCCAGTACTTC; CDR3 protein: CASSLTPTGIVETQYF
D gene: TRBD1; clone size: -; CDR3 length: 15; J gene: TRBJ2-3; V gene: TRBV6-4; CDR3 DNA: TGTGCCAGCAGTTTGACAGGGAACCCCACAGATACGCAGTATTTT; CDR3 protein: CASSLTGNPTDTQYF
D gene: -; clone size: -; CDR3 length: 16; J gene: TRBJ1-4; V gene: TRBV28; CDR3 DNA: TGTGCCAGCAGTTTACGGGGGGCGTCAACTAATGAAAAACTGTTTTTT; CDR3 protein: CASSLRGASTNEKLFF
D gene: TRBD1; clone size: -; CDR3 length: 18; J gene: TRBJ1-6; V gene: TRBV5-4; CDR3 DNA: TGTGCCAGCAGCTCAACGGGACAGCTGAGCTCCTATAATTCACCCCTCCACTTT; CDR3 protein: CASSSTGQLSSYNSPLHF
D gene: -; clone size: -; CDR3 length: 15; J gene: TRBJ1-2; V gene: TRBV19; CDR3 DNA: TGTGCCAGTAGTATGGCAGGACACTCCTTGGAGGGCTACACCTTC; CDR3 protein: CASSMAGHSLEGYTF
D gene: -; clone size: -; CDR3 length: 13; J gene: TRBJ2-5; V gene: TRBV7-9; CDR3 DNA: TGTGCCAGCAGCTTACGTGTAGAGGGGACCCAGTACTTC; CDR3 protein: CASSLRVEGTQYF
D gene: -; clone size: few; CDR3 length: 16; J gene: TRBJ2-6; V gene: TRBV7-2; CDR3 DNA: TGTGCCAGCAGCTTGGGACCAGGAGCTGGGGCCAACGTCCTGACTTTC; CDR3 protein: CASSLGPGAGANVLTF
D gene: -; clone size: -; CDR3 length: 15; J gene: TRBJ2-5; V gene: TRBV20-1; CDR3 DNA: TGCAGTGCTAGTCAGCTGGCAGGCTCTCAAGAGACCCAGTACTTC; CDR3 protein: CSASQLAGSQETQYF
D gene: -; clone size: -; CDR3 length: 15; J gene: TRBJ1-1; V gene: TRBV6-5; CDR3 DNA: TGTGCCAGCAGCACAGGACGGGACGGGAACACTGAAGCTTTCTTT; CDR3 protein: CASSTGRDGNTEAFF
D gene: -; clone size: -; CDR3 length: 14; J gene: TRBJ1-1; V gene: TRBV27; CDR3 DNA: TGTGCCAGCAGTTTATTCGGACAGAACACTGAAGCTTTCTTT; CDR3 protein: CASSLFGQNTEAFF
D gene: -; clone size: -; CDR3 length: 12; J gene: TRBJ1-1; V gene: TRBV9; CDR3 DNA: TGTGCCAGCAGCCTACAGGGCACTGAAGCTTTCTTT; CDR3 protein: CASSLQGTEAFF
D gene: -; clone size: -; CDR3 length: 11; J gene: TRBJ1-3; V gene: TRBV7-9; CDR3 DNA: TGTGCCAGCAGCTTACTGAACACCATATATTTT; CDR3 protein: CASSLLNTIYF
D gene: TRBD1; clone size: -; CDR3 length: 13; J gene: TRBJ1-6; V gene: TRBV10-3; CDR3 DNA: TGTGCCATCGGGAGGACAGGGGACTCCCCCCTCCACTTT; CDR3 protein: CAIGRTGDSPLHF
D gene: TRBD1; clone size: -; CDR3 length: 15; J gene: TRBJ1-5; V gene: TRBV15; CDR3 DNA: TGTGCCACCAGCCCCGGGACAGAGCCCAATCAGCCCCAGCATTTT; CDR3 protein: CATSPGTEPNQPQHF
D gene: -; clone size: -; CDR3 length: 14; J gene: TRBJ1-4; V gene: TRBV7-8; CDR3 DNA: TGTGCCAGCAGCTTATATGGCAGTGAGGAAAAACTGTTTTTT; CDR3 protein: CASSLYGSEEKLFF
D gene: -; clone size: -; CDR3 length: 14; J gene: TRBJ2-3; V gene: TRBV10-3; CDR3 DNA: TGTGCCATCAGGCTGGGGGCGGGGGCGGATACGCAGTATTTT; CDR3 protein: CAIRLGAGADTQYF
D gene: -; clone size: -; CDR3 length: 14; J gene: TRBJ1-1; V gene: TRBV10-3; CDR3 DNA: TGTGCCATCAGTGAGCTTGGAGGGTTTACTGAAGCTTTCTTT; CDR3 protein: CAISELGGFTEAFF
D gene: -; clone size: few; CDR3 length: 15; J gene: TRBJ1-1; V gene: TRBV3-1/TRBV3-2; CDR3 DNA: TGTGCCAGCAGCCAAGCCCGGCCGATGGGCACTGAAGCTTTCTTT; CDR3 protein: CASSQARPMGTEAFF